The clone carrying this T cell receptor (beta chain) was detected a few times. Next came a second PCR, run for 7 to 11 cycles, which used a sample-barcoded 5' primer along with a J-beta primer mix. TCRdb passed the 5' RACE reads through MiXCR, listing each CDR3 protein once. The repertoire consists of over 750,000 distinct CDR3 sequences, with around a quarter occurring once and the leading ten covering 9.4%. CDR3 size: 17 residues. Germline-derived CDR1 and CDR2 are SGHKS and YYEKEE (reference sequence). Trimming at V came to 0 bases and at J to 1 base, leaving 6 bases not matched to a gene. These data come from a study of blood T cells in healthy people across ages. This same sample was also taken into another study, of T cells of mothers and their children. As that study records: RNA was extracted, and all of it went into cDNA synthesis at around 1.4 ug per 15 ul.

The specimen sequenced was blood. The chain carries TRBV5-5 and TRBJ2-1; 8 bases map to TRBD2. The TCR was taken from a boy younger than 18 in good health. This CDR3 reads CASSLDLAGPSYNEQFF. In nucleotides, the CDR3 is TGTGCCAGCAGCTTGGATCTAGCGGGTCCTTCCTACAATGAGCAGTTCTTC.